This T cell receptor (beta chain) comes out of a study of T cell responses to AZD1222 COVID-19 vaccine. The V gene end was trimmed by 3 bases and the J gene end by 5 bases; junction bases not matched to a gene: 7. Per germline, CDR1 SEHNR and CDR2 FQNEAQ (reference sequence). The CDR3 extends over 16 amino acids. Some clones are missing from TCRdb's copy, which holds only in-frame ones; the method was immunoSEQ multiplex PCR. This sample yields 65,000 to 85,000 clones, of which approximately 88% are seen a single time; more than 8.5% belongs to the top ten. As concerns this clone: Antigen unknown.

Study-level results: Close to half of all spike-specific TCRs reportedly target regions of the variants that are unmutated. Repertoire samples came only from after the peak T cell response. The donor cohort was predominantly white British with a female majority, and clonal diversity may have been underestimated.

The sequenced sample was peripheral blood, obtained 28 days after the second dose of the MenACWY control vaccine. The sequence derives from an adult who received the MenACWY meningococcal vaccine as a control. The chain couples TRBV7-9 to TRBJ2-5, with 12 bases fitting TRBD2. CDR3 region: CASSFRTSGERETQYF. The CDR3, as DNA: TGTGCCAGCAGCTTTCGGACTAGCGGGGAGAGGGAGACCCAGTACTTC.